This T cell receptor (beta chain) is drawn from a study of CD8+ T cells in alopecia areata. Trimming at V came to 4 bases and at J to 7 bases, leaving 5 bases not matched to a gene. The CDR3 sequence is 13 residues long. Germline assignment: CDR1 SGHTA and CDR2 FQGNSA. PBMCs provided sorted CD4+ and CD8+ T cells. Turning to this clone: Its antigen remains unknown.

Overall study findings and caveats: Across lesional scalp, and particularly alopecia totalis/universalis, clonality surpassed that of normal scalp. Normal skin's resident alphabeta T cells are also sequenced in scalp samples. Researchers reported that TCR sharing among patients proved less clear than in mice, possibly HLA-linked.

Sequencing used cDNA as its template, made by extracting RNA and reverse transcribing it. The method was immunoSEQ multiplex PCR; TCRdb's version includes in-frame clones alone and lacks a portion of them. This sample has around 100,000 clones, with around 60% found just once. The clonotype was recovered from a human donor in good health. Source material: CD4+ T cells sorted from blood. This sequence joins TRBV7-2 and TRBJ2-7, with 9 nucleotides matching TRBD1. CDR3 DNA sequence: TGTGCCAGCAGCTCTTGGACAGGGGAGGAGCAGTACTTC. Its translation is CASSSWTGEEQYF.